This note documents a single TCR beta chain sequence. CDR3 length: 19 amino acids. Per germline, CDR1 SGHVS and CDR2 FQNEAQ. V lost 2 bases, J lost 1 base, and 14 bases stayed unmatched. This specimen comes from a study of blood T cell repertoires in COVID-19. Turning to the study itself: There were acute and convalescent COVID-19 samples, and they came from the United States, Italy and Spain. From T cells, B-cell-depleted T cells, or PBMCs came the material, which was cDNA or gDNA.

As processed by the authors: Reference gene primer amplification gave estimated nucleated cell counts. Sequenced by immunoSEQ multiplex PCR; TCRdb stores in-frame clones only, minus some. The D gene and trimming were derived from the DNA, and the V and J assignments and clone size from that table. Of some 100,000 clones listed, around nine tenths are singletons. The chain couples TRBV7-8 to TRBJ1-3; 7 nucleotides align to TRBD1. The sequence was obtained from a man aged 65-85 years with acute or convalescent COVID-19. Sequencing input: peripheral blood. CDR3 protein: CASSLYRGNAGGSGNTIYF. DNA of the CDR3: TGTGCCAGCAGCTTATATCGAGGCAACGCAGGGGGATCTGGAAACACCATATATTTT.